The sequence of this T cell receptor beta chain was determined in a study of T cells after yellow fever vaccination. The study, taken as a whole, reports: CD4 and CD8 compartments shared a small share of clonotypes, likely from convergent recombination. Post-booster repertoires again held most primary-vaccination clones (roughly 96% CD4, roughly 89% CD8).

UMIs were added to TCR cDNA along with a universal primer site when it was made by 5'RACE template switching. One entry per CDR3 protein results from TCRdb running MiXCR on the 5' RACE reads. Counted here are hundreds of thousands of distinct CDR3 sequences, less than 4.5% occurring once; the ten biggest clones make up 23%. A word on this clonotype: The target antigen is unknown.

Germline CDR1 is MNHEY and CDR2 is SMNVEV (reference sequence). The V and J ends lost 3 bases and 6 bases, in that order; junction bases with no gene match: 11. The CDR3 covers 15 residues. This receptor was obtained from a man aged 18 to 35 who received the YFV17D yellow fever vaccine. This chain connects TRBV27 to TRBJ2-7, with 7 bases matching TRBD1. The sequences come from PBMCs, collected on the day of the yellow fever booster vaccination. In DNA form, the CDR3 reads TGTGCCAGCAGTTTTGGGACAGTCCCCCTAGGCGAGCAGTACTTC. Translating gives CASSFGTVPLGEQYF.